This record concerns one T cell receptor beta chain sequence. This record belongs to a study of Tregs in tolerant kidney transplant recipients. The method was immunoSEQ multiplex PCR; TCRdb's version includes in-frame clones alone and lacks a portion of them. The profile shows some 74,000 clones, around 93% of them singletons. This CDR3 comprises 16 residues. In germline, CDR1 is SEHNR, CDR2 FQNEAQ (reference sequence). J gave up 5 bases and V 3 bases, and 11 bases lay outside the gene matches. Sequenced here: Tregs from blood, sampled before the transplant. The TCR comes from a human donor who received a combined kidney and bone marrow transplant. The chain carries TRBV7-9 and TRBJ1-1; 8 bases match TRBD1. The CDR3 DNA is TGTGCCAGCAGCTTGTTTACAGGGGGTATGTGGACTGAAGCTTTCTTT. Its translation: CASSLFTGGMWTEAFF.